This TCR beta chain stems from a study of identical twins. Study-level findings and limits: Monozygotic twins shared more out-of-frame TCR alpha than recombination models predicted. With abundant cord blood beta clonotypes, insertions were fewer; memory repertoires showed no such pattern.

About this clonotype itself: Its antigen is unknown.

Template switching added a universal primer site, and cDNA bore unique molecular identifiers. Using its own MiXCR run on the 5' RACE reads, TCRdb lists one record per CDR3 protein. This table holds approximately 500,000 distinct CDR3 sequences, over 12% found once. Germline assignment: CDR1 SQVTM and CDR2 ANQGSEA. Unmatched junction bases numbered 15, after V lost 6 bases and J lost 8 bases. CDR3 length: 15 residues. The sample was also linked to a second study, of yellow fever vaccine responses in identical twins. That report adds: Twins reportedly had a vaccine T cell response that seemed partly convergent, partly personalized.

The receptor was isolated from a woman aged 18-29 years in good health. V is TRBV29-1 and J is TRBJ2-1; 8 bases agree with TRBD1. Material for sequencing was CD4+ T cells sorted from blood. This CDR3 reads CSVLPQRTGIDEQFF. The CDR3 DNA reads as TGCAGCGTCCTTCCGCAGAGGACAGGGATCGATGAGCAGTTCTTC.